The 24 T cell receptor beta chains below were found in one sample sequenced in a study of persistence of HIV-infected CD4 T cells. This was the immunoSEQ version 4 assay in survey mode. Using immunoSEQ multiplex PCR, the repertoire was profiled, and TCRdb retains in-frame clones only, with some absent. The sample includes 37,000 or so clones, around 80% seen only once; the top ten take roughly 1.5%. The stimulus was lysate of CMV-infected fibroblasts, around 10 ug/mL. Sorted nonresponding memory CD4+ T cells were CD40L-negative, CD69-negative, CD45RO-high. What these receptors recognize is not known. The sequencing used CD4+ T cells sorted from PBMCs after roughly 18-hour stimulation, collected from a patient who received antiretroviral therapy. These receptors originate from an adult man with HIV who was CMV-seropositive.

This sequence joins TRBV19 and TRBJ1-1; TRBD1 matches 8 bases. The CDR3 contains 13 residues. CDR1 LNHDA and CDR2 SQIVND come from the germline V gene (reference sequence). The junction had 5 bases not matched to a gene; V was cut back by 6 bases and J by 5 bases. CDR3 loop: CASSDRTGTEAFF. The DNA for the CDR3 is TGTGCCAGTAGCGACCGGACAGGGACTGAAGCTTTCTTT.

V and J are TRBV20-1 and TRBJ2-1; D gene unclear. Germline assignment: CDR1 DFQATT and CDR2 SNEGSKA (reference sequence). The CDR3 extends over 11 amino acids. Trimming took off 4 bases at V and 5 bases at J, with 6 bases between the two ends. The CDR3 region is CSAMPNNEQFF. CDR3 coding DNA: TGCAGTGCTATGCCCAACAATGAGCAGTTCTTC.

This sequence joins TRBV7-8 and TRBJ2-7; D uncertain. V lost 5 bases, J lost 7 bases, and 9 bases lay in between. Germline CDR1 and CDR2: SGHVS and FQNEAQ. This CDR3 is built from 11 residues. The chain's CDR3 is CASSLGLEQYF. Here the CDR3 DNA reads TGTGCCAGCAGCCTCGGATTGGAGCAGTACTTC. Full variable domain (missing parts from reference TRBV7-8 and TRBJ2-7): GAGVSQSPRYKVAKRGQDVALRCDPISGHVSLFWYQQALGQGPEFLTYFQNEAQLDKSGLPSDRFFAERPEGSVSTLKIQRTQQEDSAVYLCASSLGLEQYFGPGTRLTVT.

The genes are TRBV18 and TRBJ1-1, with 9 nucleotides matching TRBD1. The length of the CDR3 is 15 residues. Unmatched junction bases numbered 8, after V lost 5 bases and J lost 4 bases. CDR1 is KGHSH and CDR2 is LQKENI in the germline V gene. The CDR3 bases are TGTGCCAGCTCATCCTCGACAGGGGGGGGCACTGAAGCTTTCTTT. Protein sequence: CASSSSTGGGTEAFF.

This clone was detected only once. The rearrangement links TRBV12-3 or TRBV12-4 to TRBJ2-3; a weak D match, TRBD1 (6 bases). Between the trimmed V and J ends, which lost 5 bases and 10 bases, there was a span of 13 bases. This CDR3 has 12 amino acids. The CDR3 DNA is TGTGCCAGCAGTCAGGGGACCAAGGCGCAGTATTTT. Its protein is CASSQGTKAQYF.

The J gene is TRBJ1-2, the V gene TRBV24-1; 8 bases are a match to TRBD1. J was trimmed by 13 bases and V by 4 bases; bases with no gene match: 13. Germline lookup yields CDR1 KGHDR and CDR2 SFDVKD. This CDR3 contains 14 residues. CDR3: CATSDTPGQGDFTF. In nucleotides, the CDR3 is TGTGCCACCAGTGACACCCCCGGACAGGGTGATTTCACCTTC.

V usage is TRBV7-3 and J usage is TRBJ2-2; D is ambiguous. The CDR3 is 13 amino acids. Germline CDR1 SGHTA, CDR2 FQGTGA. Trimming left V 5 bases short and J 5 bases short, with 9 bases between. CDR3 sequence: CASSPGFTGELFF. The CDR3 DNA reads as TGTGCCAGCAGCCCGGGTTTTACCGGGGAGCTGTTTTTT.

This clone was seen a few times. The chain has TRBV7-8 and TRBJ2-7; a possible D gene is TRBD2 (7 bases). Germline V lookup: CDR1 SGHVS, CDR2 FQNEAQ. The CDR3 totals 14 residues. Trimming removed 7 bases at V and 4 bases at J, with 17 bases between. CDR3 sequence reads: CASTPGGGAYEQYF. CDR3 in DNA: TGTGCCAGCACCCCCGGCGGGGGCGCTTACGAGCAGTACTTC.

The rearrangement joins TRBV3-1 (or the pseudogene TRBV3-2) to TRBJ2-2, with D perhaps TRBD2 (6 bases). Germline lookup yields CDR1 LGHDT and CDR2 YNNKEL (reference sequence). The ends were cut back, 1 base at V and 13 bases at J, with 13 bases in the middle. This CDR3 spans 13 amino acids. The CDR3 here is CASSQGKTRGLFF. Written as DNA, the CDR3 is TGTGCCAGCAGCCAAGGAAAAACGCGGGGGCTGTTTTTT.

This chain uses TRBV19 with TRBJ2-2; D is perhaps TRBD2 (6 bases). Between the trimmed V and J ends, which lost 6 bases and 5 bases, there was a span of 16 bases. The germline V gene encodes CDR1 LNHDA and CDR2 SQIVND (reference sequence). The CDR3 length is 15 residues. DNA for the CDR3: TGTGCCAGTAGGGCACGGCGGGGTGGGACCGGGGAGCTGTTTTTT. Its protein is CASRARRGGTGELFF.

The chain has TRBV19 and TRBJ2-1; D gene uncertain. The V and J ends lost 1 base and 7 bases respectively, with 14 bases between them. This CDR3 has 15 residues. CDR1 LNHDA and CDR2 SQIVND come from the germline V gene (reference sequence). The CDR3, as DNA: TGTGCCAGTAGTATAGGCTTCCGAACTGGGAATGAGCAGTTCTTC. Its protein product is CASSIGFRTGNEQFF.

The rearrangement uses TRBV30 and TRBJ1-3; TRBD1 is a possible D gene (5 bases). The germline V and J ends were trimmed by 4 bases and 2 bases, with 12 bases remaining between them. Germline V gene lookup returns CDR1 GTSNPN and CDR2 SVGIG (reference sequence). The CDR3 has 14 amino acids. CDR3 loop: CAWNPQGTGNTIYF. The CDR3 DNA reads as TGTGCCTGGAACCCCCAGGGAACTGGAAACACCATATATTTT. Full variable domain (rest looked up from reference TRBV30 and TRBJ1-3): SQTIHQWPATLVQPVGSPLSLECTVEGTSNPNLYWYRQAAGRGLQLLFYSVGIGQISSEVPQNLSASRPQDRQFILSSKKLLLSDSGFYLCAWNPQGTGNTIYFGEGSWLTVV.

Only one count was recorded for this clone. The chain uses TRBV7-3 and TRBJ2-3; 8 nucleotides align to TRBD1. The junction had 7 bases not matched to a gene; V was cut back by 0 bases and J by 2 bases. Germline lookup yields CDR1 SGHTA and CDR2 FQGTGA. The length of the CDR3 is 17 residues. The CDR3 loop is CASSLTSGQGPTDTQYF. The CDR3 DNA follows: TGTGCCAGCAGCTTAACGTCTGGACAGGGCCCCACAGATACGCAGTATTTT.

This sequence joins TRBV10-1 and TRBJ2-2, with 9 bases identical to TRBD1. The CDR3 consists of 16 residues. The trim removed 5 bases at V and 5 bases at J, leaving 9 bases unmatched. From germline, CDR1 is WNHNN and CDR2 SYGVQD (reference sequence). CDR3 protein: CASSQLPGTGTGELFF. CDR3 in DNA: TGCGCCAGCAGTCAACTTCCCGGGACAGGGACCGGGGAGCTGTTTTTT.

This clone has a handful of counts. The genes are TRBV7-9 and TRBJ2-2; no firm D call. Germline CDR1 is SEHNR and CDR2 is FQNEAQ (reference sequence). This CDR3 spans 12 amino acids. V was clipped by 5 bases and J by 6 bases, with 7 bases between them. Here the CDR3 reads CASSDRSGELFF. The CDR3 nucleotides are TGTGCCAGCAGCGATCGGTCCGGGGAGCTGTTTTTT.

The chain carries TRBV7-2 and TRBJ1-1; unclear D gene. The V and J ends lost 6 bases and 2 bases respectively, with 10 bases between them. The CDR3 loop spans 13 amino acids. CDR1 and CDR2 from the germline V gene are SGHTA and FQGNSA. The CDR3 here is CASSLSRNTEAFF. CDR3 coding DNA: TGTGCCAGCAGTCTCAGCCGCAACACTGAAGCTTTCTTT.

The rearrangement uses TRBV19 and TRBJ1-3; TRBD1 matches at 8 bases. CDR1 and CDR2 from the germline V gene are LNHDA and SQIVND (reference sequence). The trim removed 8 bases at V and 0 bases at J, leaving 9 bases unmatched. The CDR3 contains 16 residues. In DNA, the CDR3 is TGTGCCAGTGCCAACAGGGGGTTTAGCTCTGGAAACACCATATATTTT. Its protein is CASANRGFSSGNTIYF. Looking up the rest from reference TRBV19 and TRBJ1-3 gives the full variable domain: DGGITQSPKYLFRKEGQNVTLSCEQNLNHDAMYWYRQDPGQGLRLIYYSQIVNDFQKGDIAEGYSVSREKKESFPLTVTSAQKNPTAFYLCASANRGFSSGNTIYFGEGSWLTVV.

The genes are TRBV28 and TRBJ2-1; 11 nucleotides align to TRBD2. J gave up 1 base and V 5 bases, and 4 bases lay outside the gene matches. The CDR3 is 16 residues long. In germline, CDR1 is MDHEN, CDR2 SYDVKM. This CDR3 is CASSQSSGGSYNEQFF. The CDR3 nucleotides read TGTGCCAGCAGTCAATCTAGCGGGGGGTCCTACAATGAGCAGTTCTTC.

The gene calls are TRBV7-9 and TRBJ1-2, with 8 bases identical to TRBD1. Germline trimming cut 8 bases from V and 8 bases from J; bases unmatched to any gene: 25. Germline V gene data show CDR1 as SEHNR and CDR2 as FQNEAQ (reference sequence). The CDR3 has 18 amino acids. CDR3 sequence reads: CASSDVTRGTGPERGYTF. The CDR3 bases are TGTGCCAGCTCCGACGTAACGCGGGGGACAGGCCCTGAAAGGGGCTACACCTTC.

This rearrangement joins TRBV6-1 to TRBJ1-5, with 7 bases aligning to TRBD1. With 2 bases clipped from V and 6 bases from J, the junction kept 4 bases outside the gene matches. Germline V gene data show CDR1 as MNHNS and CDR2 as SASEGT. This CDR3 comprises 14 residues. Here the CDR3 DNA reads TGTGCCAGCAGTGAACTGACAGGGCGTCAGCCCCAGCATTTT. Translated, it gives CASSELTGRQPQHF.

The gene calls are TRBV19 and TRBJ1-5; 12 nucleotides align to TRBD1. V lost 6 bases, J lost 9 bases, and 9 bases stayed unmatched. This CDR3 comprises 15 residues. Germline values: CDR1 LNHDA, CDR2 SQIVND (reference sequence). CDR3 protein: CASSPGQGARGPQHF. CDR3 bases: TGTGCCAGTAGCCCGGGACAGGGGGCGCGTGGGCCCCAGCATTTT.

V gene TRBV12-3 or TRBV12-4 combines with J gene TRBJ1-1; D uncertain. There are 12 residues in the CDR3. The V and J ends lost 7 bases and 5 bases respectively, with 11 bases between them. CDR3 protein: CASTRSRTEAFF. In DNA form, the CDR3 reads TGTGCCAGCACCCGCAGTCGTACTGAAGCTTTCTTT.

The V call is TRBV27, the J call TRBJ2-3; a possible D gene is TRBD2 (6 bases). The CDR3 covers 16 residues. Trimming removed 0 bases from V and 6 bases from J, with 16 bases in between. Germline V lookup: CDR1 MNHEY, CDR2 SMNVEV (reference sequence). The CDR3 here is CASSLSGPGRGDTQYF. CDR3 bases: TGTGCCAGCAGTTTATCCGGCCCGGGCCGGGGGGATACGCAGTATTTT.

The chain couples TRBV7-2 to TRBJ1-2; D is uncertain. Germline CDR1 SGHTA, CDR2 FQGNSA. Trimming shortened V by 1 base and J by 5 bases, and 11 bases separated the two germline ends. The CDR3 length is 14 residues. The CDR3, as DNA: TGTGCCAGCAGCTTAGGCCAAGCTCTATATGGCTACACCTTC. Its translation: CASSLGQALYGYTF.